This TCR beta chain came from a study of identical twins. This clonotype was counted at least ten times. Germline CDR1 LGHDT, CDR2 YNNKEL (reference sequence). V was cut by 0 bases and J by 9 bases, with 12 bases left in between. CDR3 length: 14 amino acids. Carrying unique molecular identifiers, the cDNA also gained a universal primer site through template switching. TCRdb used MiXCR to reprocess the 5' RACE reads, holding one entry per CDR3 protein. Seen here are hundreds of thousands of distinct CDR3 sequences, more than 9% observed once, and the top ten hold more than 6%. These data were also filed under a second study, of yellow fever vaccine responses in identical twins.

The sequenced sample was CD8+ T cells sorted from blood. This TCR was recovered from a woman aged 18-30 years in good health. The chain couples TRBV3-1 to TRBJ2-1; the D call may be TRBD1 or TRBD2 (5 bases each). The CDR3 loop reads CASSQDRGTFEQFF. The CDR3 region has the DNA TGTGCCAGCAGCCAAGATAGAGGGACCTTTGAGCAGTTCTTC.